Shown below are 12 T cell receptor beta chains from a single sample sequenced in a study of blood T cell repertoires in COVID-19. The protocol was immunoSEQ multiplex PCR, while the TCRdb copy is restricted to in-frame clones and leaves out a portion. This sample has 300,000 to 350,000 clones, with around 91% found just once. Material for sequencing was PBMCs or T cells enriched from blood (not recorded which). These receptors were obtained from a young woman with acute COVID-19.

Worth noting for this clone: Being one base from a much bigger clone, this may be a read error. V is TRBV11-2 and J is TRBJ2-3; D call uncertain. The CDR3 runs to 14 residues. Trimming removed 1 base from V and 1 base from J, with 6 bases in between. Germline V gene lookup returns CDR1 SGHAT and CDR2 FQNNGV. The CDR3 sequence: CASSLGQGTDTQYF. DNA for the CDR3: TGTGCCAGCAGCTTAGGGCAGGGCACAGATACGCAGTATTTT.

The chain is built from TRBV2 and TRBJ1-4; 9 bases agree with TRBD1. V shed 7 bases, J shed 4 bases, and the junction held 4 bases outside the gene matches. Germline V gives CDR1 SNHLY, CDR2 FYNNEI. The CDR3 totals 14 residues. Written as DNA, the CDR3 is TGTGCCAGCACCGGACAGGGGCGTAATGAAAAACTGTTTTTT. Translated, it gives CASTGQGRNEKLFF.

This rearrangement joins TRBV5-1 to TRBJ2-2; 9 nucleotides match TRBD2. The CDR3 is 16 amino acids. V lost 4 bases and J lost 4; bases outside the gene matches: 8. Germline CDR1 is SGHRS and CDR2 is YFSETQ. CDR3 coding DNA: TGCGCCAGCAGCCCTAGGGCGGGAGGGCCCACCGGGGAGCTGTTTTTT. Protein: CASSPRAGGPTGELFF.

CDR3 residues: CASDPTGYPGTEAFF. CDR3 bases: TGTGCCAGTGACCCGACAGGCTACCCGGGAACTGAAGCTTTCTTT. V and J are TRBV19 and TRBJ1-1; D perhaps matches TRBD1 (6 bases). The germline V and J ends were trimmed by 8 bases and 5 bases, with 21 bases remaining between them. Germline assignment: CDR1 LNHDA and CDR2 SQIVND (reference sequence). CDR3 length equals 15 residues.

V is TRBV6-5 and J is TRBJ2-1; 7 bases align to TRBD2. Unmatched junction bases numbered 4, after V lost 10 bases and J lost 4 bases. From germline, CDR1 is MNHEY and CDR2 SVGAGI. The CDR3 runs to 12 residues. The CDR3 coding sequence is TGTGCCACCCAACTAGCGTACAATGAGCAGTTCTTC. Its protein product is CATQLAYNEQFF.

The chain is built from TRBV19 and TRBJ2-7, with D perhaps matching TRBD1 (5 bases). V was pared by 6 bases and J by 2 bases, with 11 bases between. Germline V gene data show CDR1 as LNHDA and CDR2 as SQIVND (reference sequence). The CDR3 runs to 13 residues. CDR3 nucleotides: TGTGCCAGTAGATCGACAGCTACCTACGAGCAGTACTTC. Its translation is CASRSTATYEQYF. Full variable domain (rest looked up from reference TRBV19 and TRBJ2-7): DGGITQSPKYLFRKEGQNVTLSCEQNLNHDAMYWYRQDPGQGLRLIYYSQIVNDFQKGDIAEGYSVSREKKESFPLTVTSAQKNPTAFYLCASRSTATYEQYFGPGTRLTVT.

The CDR3 protein is CASSELETGVREQYF. For the CDR3, the DNA is TGTGCCAGCAGTGAATTGGAGACAGGGGTGCGCGAGCAGTACTTC. The chain couples TRBV2 to TRBJ2-7; TRBD1 agrees at 8 bases. Germline CDR1 and CDR2: SNHLY and FYNNEI. This CDR3 spans 15 amino acids. The trim removed 2 bases at V and 6 bases at J, leaving 9 bases unmatched.

The sample holds one count of this clone. This chain joins TRBV7-9 and TRBJ2-5; 7 bases fit TRBD2. V lost 6 bases to trimming and J lost 5 bases; unmatched junction nucleotides: 3. The CDR3 covers 12 residues. Germline CDR1 is SEHNR and CDR2 is FQNEAQ (reference sequence). As DNA, the CDR3 is TGTGCCAGCAGGACGGGGGGTGAGACCCAGTACTTC. Its protein product is CASRTGGETQYF.

As concerns this clone: Other DNA sequences from this sample encode an identical CDR3 as well. The chain recombines TRBV9 with TRBJ2-7, with 7 bases that match TRBD1. The V segment lost 0 bases and the J segment 0 bases; nucleotides outside the gene matches: 0. The CDR3 loop spans 14 amino acids. The V gene's germline CDR1 is SGDLS and CDR2 YYNGEE. The CDR3 region is CASSVGDSSYEQYF. As DNA, the CDR3 is TGTGCCAGCAGCGTAGGGGACAGCTCCTACGAGCAGTACTTC.

This chain connects TRBV5-1 to TRBJ2-7, with D unclear. V was trimmed by 0 bases and J by 0 bases, leaving 10 bases between them. Germline V gives CDR1 SGHRS, CDR2 YFSETQ. The length of the CDR3 is 15 residues. The CDR3 bases are TGCGCCAGCAGCTTGGGAAAGAGGAGCTCCTACGAGCAGTACTTC. This encodes CASSLGKRSSYEQYF.

The chain links TRBV5-1 to TRBJ2-1; D may be TRBD1 (6 bases). Germline-derived CDR1 and CDR2 are SGHRS and YFSETQ. CDR3 length: 15 residues. V lost 4 bases and J 0 bases, leaving 11 bases between the germline ends. CDR3 sequence reads: CASSPGQSSYNEQFF. In DNA form, the CDR3 reads TGCGCCAGCAGCCCCGGACAGAGCTCCTACAATGAGCAGTTCTTC.

This clone was counted a few times. The chain has TRBV5-5 and TRBJ1-2; no clear D gene. V was shortened by 1 base and J by 7 bases, with 5 bases between the two germline ends. There are 11 residues in the CDR3. Germline-derived CDR1 and CDR2 are SGHKS and YYEKEE (reference sequence). This chain's CDR3 is CASSLNSGYTF. The CDR3 DNA reads as TGTGCCAGCAGCTTGAACAGTGGCTACACCTTC.